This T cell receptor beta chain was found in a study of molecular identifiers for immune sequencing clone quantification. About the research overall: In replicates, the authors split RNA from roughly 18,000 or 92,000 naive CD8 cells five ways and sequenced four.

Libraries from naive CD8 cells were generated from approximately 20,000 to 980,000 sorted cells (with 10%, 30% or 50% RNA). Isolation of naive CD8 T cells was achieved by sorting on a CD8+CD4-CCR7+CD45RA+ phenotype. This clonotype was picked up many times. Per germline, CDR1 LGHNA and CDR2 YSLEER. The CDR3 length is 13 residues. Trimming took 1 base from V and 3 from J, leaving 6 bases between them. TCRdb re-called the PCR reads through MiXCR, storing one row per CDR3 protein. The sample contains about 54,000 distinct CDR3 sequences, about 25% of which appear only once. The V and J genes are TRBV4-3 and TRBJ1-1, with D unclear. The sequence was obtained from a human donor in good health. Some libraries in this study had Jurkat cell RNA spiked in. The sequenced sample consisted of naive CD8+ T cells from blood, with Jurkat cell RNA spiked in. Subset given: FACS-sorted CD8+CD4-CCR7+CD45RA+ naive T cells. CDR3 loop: CASSQGEHTEAFF. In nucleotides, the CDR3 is TGCGCCAGCAGCCAAGGGGAGCACACTGAAGCTTTCTTT.